Sequencing of this TCR beta chain was carried out in a study of shared clonotypes between healthy human individuals. Study details: For every donor, three CD4 naive, three CD4 memory, two CD8 naive and one CD8 memory plates were used.

V was trimmed by 7 bases and J by 0 bases, leaving 16 bases between them. This CDR3 spans 16 amino acids. Germline V gene data show CDR1 as MNHNY and CDR2 as SVGAGI (reference sequence). At deep level, the assay was performed. Genomic DNA (from each subset) was split evenly across several immunoSEQ plates. The protocol was immunoSEQ multiplex PCR, while the TCRdb copy is restricted to in-frame clones and leaves out a portion. Of about 2,500,000 clones listed, around nine tenths are singletons. Sequenced material: naive CD4+ T cells sorted from blood. Subset in this sample: CD45RA+ positively selected. The sequence was obtained from a man younger than 30 in good health. This chain joins TRBV6-6 and TRBJ1-5; unclear D gene. The CDR3 DNA sequence: TGTGCCAGCATTCAGGTCCCTCCTTATAGCAATCAGCCCCAGCATTTT. This translates into CASIQVPPYSNQPQHF.